What follows are 22 T cell receptor beta chains derived from one specimen sequenced in a study of cytomegalovirus exposure and HLA in healthy donors. Clones were read by immunoSEQ multiplex PCR, and TCRdb kept only the in-frame ones, dropping some. Found here are under 250,000 clones, roughly 81% of them singletons; the top ten hold around 1.3%. The sample comprised PBMCs. The receptors come from a woman in her 30s in good health and CMV-seronegative.

J is TRBJ1-3 and V is TRBV6-1, with no clear D. V was clipped by 3 bases and J by 4 bases, with 7 bases between them. There are 13 residues in the CDR3. Germline V gene data show CDR1 as MNHNS and CDR2 as SASEGT. The CDR3 loop is CASSDMQGNTIYF. In DNA, the CDR3 is TGTGCCAGCAGTGATATGCAGGGAAACACCATATATTTT.

Here the CDR3 DNA reads TGTGCCAGCAGTGAAGACCCTACTAGTCCAAACATCTACAATGAGCAGTTCTTC. It specifies CASSEDPTSPNIYNEQFF. The genes are TRBV6-1 and TRBJ2-1; a weak D match, TRBD2 (5 bases). CDR3 size: 18 residues. Trimming pared 1 base from V and 3 bases from J, leaving 19 bases between. Germline assignment: CDR1 MNHNS and CDR2 SASEGT.

The chain links TRBV5-6 to TRBJ1-2; D perhaps matches TRBD1 (6 bases). Germline lookup yields CDR1 SGHDT and CDR2 YYEEEE. This CDR3 is built from 16 residues. V dropped 4 bases and J dropped 4 bases, with 20 bases sitting between them. CDR3 sequence (DNA): TGTGCCAGCAGCCCCGGGACACAGGATATGGGCTATGGCTACACCTTC. Protein sequence: CASSPGTQDMGYGYTF. Looking up the rest from reference TRBV5-6 and TRBJ1-2 gives the full variable domain: DAGVTQSPTHLIKTRGQQVTLRCSPKSGHDTVSWYQQALGQGPQFIFQYYEEEERQRGNFPDRFSGHQFPNYSSELNVNALLLGDSALYLCASSPGTQDMGYGYTFGSGTRLTVV.

This sequence joins TRBV28 and TRBJ1-2, with 7 bases identical to TRBD1. This CDR3 has 16 residues. The trim removed 3 bases at V and 4 bases at J, leaving 11 bases unmatched. The germline V gene has CDR1 MDHEN and CDR2 SYDVKM. The DNA for the CDR3 is TGTGCCAGCAGTTTGCCCACCCCGGGACAGTCCTATGGCTACACCTTC. It encodes CASSLPTPGQSYGYTF.

The chain carries TRBV2 and TRBJ2-6; 10 positions match TRBD2. The V segment lost 6 bases and the J segment 3 bases; nucleotides outside the gene matches: 11. CDR3 length: 18 residues. The germline CDR1 and CDR2 sequences are SNHLY and FYNNEI. DNA for the CDR3: TGTGCCAGCAGGCACCACGCAGCGGGGGGGCGTGGGGCCAACGTCCTGACTTTC. Amino acid sequence: CASRHHAAGGRGANVLTF. Looking up the rest from reference TRBV2 and TRBJ2-6 gives the full variable domain: EPEVTQTPSHQVTQMGQEVILRCVPISNHLYFYWYRQILGQKVEFLVSFYNNEISEKSEIFDDQFSVERPDGSNFTLKIRSTKLEDSAMYFCASRHHAAGGRGANVLTFGAGSRLTVL.

The V and J genes are TRBV7-9 and TRBJ2-7; D is perhaps TRBD2 (6 bases). V was shortened by 0 bases and J by 5 bases, with 11 bases between the two germline ends. CDR1 is SEHNR, CDR2 FQNEAQ, per germline (reference sequence). This CDR3 has 14 residues. DNA of the CDR3: TGTGCCAGCAGCTTAGCGGAGGGTCGGAACGAGCAGTACTTC. Its protein is CASSLAEGRNEQYF.

This clone occurred once. CDR3 sequence: CASARGGGTDTQYF. The CDR3 coding sequence is TGTGCCAGCGCGCGGGGGGGTGGCACAGATACGCAGTATTTT. This chain uses TRBV6-1 with TRBJ2-3, with TRBD2 identical over 9 bases. The length of the CDR3 is 14 residues. The V gene's germline CDR1 is MNHNS and CDR2 SASEGT. The V gene end was trimmed by 8 bases and the J gene end by 1 base; junction bases not matched to a gene: 4.

With respect to this clone: The sample has other DNA sequences that encode this CDR3 too. The V call is TRBV27, the J call TRBJ2-7; D might be TRBD2 (6 bases). Between the trimmed V and J ends, which lost 0 bases and 2 bases, there was a span of 8 bases. The CDR3 contains 14 residues. Germline CDR1 reads MNHEY; CDR2 reads SMNVEV (reference sequence). The CDR3 reads CASSLSGGPYEQYF. Here the CDR3 DNA reads TGTGCCAGCAGTTTATCCGGGGGTCCCTACGAGCAGTACTTC.

The chain links TRBV9 to TRBJ2-1; 8 nucleotides match TRBD2. Germline V CDR1 and CDR2: SGDLS, YYNGEE. This CDR3 spans 15 amino acids. J was trimmed by 6 bases and V by 3 bases; bases with no gene match: 8. The CDR3 spells CASSGRGDLPNEQFF. DNA of the CDR3: TGTGCCAGCAGCGGGCGGGGGGATCTTCCCAATGAGCAGTTCTTC.

This sequence joins TRBV2 and TRBJ1-5; D remains ambiguous. Trimming removed 6 bases at V and 5 bases at J, with 8 bases between. The CDR3 runs to 12 residues. Germline V gene data show CDR1 as SNHLY and CDR2 as FYNNEI. CDR3 in DNA: TGTGCCAGCAGACCCGACTATCAGCCCCAGCATTTT. Amino acid sequence: CASRPDYQPQHF.

This clone is a singleton in its sample. The chain uses TRBV6-5 and TRBJ2-3; 8 nucleotides align to TRBD1. V gave up 2 bases and J gave up 2 bases; unmatched junction bases: 3. The CDR3 is 15 amino acids. Per the germline V gene, CDR1 is MNHEY and CDR2 is SVGAGI. The CDR3 bases are TGTGCCAGCAGTTACGGGACAGGAGACACAGATACGCAGTATTTT. This encodes CASSYGTGDTDTQYF.

This clone was observed once. This chain connects TRBV4-1 to TRBJ2-7; D remains ambiguous. Trimming shortened V by 4 bases and J by 3 bases, and 16 bases separated the two germline ends. CDR3 size: 15 residues. Per germline, CDR1 MGHRA and CDR2 YSYEKL. The DNA of the CDR3 is TGCGCCAGCAGCCGAGAGGAGCCTCTTTTCTACGAGCAGTACTTC. It yields the protein CASSREEPLFYEQYF.

In this sample, this clone turned up once. The chain uses TRBV29-1 and TRBJ2-7, with 8 bases that match TRBD1. The junction had 7 bases not matched to a gene; V was cut back by 1 base and J by 5 bases. CDR1 and CDR2 from the germline V gene are SQVTM and ANQGSEA. The CDR3 consists of 14 residues. This chain's CDR3 is CSVEGTGILDEQYF. CDR3 bases: TGCAGCGTTGAAGGGACAGGGATCCTGGACGAGCAGTACTTC.

This chain uses TRBV5-1 with TRBJ2-3, with D perhaps matching TRBD1 (6 bases). The CDR3 totals 14 residues. The ends were cut back, 4 bases at V and 4 bases at J, with 13 bases in the middle. CDR1 and CDR2 (germline): SGHRS, YFSETQ. The CDR3 protein is CASSPDRRADTQYF. CDR3 bases: TGCGCCAGCAGCCCGGACAGACGCGCAGATACGCAGTATTTT. Supplemented by reference TRBV5-1 and TRBJ2-3, the full variable domain reads KAGVTQTPRYLIKTRGQQVTLSCSPISGHRSVSWYQQTPGQGLQFLFEYFSETQRNKGNFPGRFSGRQFSNSRSEMNVSTLELGDSALYLCASSPDRRADTQYFGPGTRLTVL.

V usage is TRBV5-4 and J usage is TRBJ1-1; no firm D call. V lost 4 bases and J lost 7, with 14 bases in between. The germline gives CDR1 SGHNT, CDR2 YYREEE (reference sequence). The CDR3 spans 13 residues. The CDR3, as DNA: TGTGCCAGCAGCCTAGTGGGTTCGGATGAAGCTTTCTTT. Encoded protein: CASSLVGSDEAFF.

This clone has only one observation. The V gene is TRBV18, the J gene TRBJ1-3; the match to TRBD1 covers 7 bases. V gave up 4 bases and J gave up 0 bases; unmatched junction bases: 9. Germline V CDR1 and CDR2: KGHSH, LQKENI. The CDR3 spans 17 residues. CDR3 nucleotides: TGTGCCAGCTCACGAAGGACCGGGACAGTCTCTGGAAACACCATATATTTT. Its protein product is CASSRRTGTVSGNTIYF.

The rearrangement joins TRBV6-1 to TRBJ2-2; possibly TRBD2 for D (6 bases). Germline V gene data show CDR1 as MNHNS and CDR2 as SASEGT. V was shortened by 8 bases and J by 0 bases, with 10 bases between the two germline ends. The CDR3 consists of 14 residues. The CDR3, as DNA: TGTGCCAGCGGTGGCGGGACGAACACCGGGGAGCTGTTTTTT. This codes for CASGGGTNTGELFF.

The V call is TRBV7-7, the J call TRBJ2-2, with a possible D match to TRBD2 (5 bases). Trimming removed 0 bases from V and 4 bases from J, with 9 bases in between. Germline values: CDR1 SSHAT, CDR2 FNYEAQ (reference sequence). The CDR3 has 15 amino acids. For the CDR3, the DNA is TGTGCCAGCAGCTTAGCGGGAGAGGGCACCGGGGAGCTGTTTTTT. This encodes CASSLAGEGTGELFF.

This clone was counted once. The J gene is TRBJ1-2, the V gene TRBV5-1; D perhaps matches TRBD1 (6 bases). The CDR3 runs to 15 residues. The V gene lost 2 bases and the J gene lost 2 bases, with 13 bases spanning the gap. The germline CDR1 and CDR2 sequences are SGHRS and YFSETQ. The CDR3 spells CASSFYRVANYGYTF. The CDR3 nucleotides are TGCGCCAGCAGCTTCTACAGGGTGGCGAACTATGGCTACACCTTC.

V usage is TRBV18 and J usage is TRBJ1-5; possibly TRBD1 for D (5 bases). The CDR3 length is 15 residues. V lost 6 bases to trimming and J lost 0 bases, with 12 bases between them. The germline CDR1 and CDR2 sequences are KGHSH and LQKENI. The CDR3 is CASSPRTHSNQPQHF. The CDR3 DNA reads as TGTGCCAGCTCTCCTAGGACACATAGCAATCAGCCCCAGCATTTT.

The CDR3 region has the DNA TGTGCCAGTAAGAACTCGGACAGGGGGTCTGACTACACCTTC. Translating gives CASKNSDRGSDYTF. The genes are TRBV19 and TRBJ1-2, with TRBD1 identical over 10 bases. Germline V gives CDR1 LNHDA, CDR2 SQIVND (reference sequence). Trimming removed 7 bases from V and 10 bases from J; junction bases left unmatched: 12. This CDR3 spans 14 amino acids.

The rearrangement joins TRBV7-6 to TRBJ1-5; D ambiguous. Trimming shortened V by 1 base and J by 2 bases, and 15 bases separated the two germline ends. The CDR3 is 17 amino acids. Germline loops: CDR1 SGHVS, CDR2 FNYEAQ. The CDR3 DNA is TGTGCCAGCAGCTTAGGGTCGGGGAAGATGGGCAATCAGCCCCAGCATTTT. As protein: CASSLGSGKMGNQPQHF.